This T cell receptor beta chain was obtained from a study of T cell repertoires in cytomegalovirus infection. Study-level information: HLA-B-restricted CMV epitopes that are well studied were used alongside recently identified HLA-C-restricted ones. Through public TCR beta signatures, both CMV infection and matching HLA type were indicated.

CDR1 and CDR2 (germline): SGHTA, FQGNSA. The CDR3 runs to 15 residues. J gave up 0 bases and V 5 bases, and 5 bases lay outside the gene matches. A single record per CDR3 protein comes from TCRdb applying MiXCR to the reads. Here the sample spans some 350,000 distinct CDR3 sequences, 34% being singletons. This clonotype was counted at least ten times. Its target is unknown. The study's findings and limits: CMV carriers with the relevant HLA were identified by cumulative public TCR beta family frequency. Ex vivo, HLA-C-restricted CMV-specific TCR beta clonotypes prevailed over the rest of the response.

The source material was cultured PBMCs, sampled from culture after CMV antigen stimulation. V is TRBV7-2 and J is TRBJ2-7, with TRBD1 matching 9 bases. This TCR derives from a human donor in good health (CMV status not recorded). Some clones in this sample may be carry-over from other donors' samples. CDR3 residues: CASSPDRGSSYEQYF. In DNA, the CDR3 is TGTGCCAGCAGCCCCGACAGGGGGAGCTCCTACGAGCAGTACTTC. Full variable domain (missing parts from reference TRBV7-2 and TRBJ2-7): GAGVSQSPSNKVTEKGKDVELRCDPISGHTALYWYRQSLGQGLEFLIYFQGNSAPDKSGLPSDRFSAERTGGSVSTLTIQRTQQEDSAVYLCASSPDRGSSYEQYFGPGTRLTVT.